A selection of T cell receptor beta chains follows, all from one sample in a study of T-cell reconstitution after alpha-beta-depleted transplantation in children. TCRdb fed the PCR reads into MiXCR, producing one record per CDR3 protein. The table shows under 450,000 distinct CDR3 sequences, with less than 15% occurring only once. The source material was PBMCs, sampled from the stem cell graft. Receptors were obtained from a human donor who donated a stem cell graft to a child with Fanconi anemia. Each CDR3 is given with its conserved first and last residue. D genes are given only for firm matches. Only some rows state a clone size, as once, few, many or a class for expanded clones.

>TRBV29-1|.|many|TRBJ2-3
TGCAGCGTTGAAGGGGCCGAGAGAGATACGCAGTATTTT
CSVEGAERDTQYF
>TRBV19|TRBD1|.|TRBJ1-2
TGTGCCAGTAGTCCCACGCGGACAGGGGCTAACTATGGCTACACCTTC
CASSPTRTGANYGYTF
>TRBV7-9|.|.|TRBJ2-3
TGTGCCAGCAGCTCTCTAGTACTCGGAGATACGCAGTATTTT
CASSSLVLGDTQYF
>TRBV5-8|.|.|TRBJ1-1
TGTGCCAGCAGCTCCCACGGGGACTCGAGGGGGGACACTGAAGCTTTCTTT
CASSSHGDSRGDTEAFF
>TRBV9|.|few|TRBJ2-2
TGTGCCAGCAGCCCCCGAGGAGGGGGCGGCGGGGAGCTGTTTTTT
CASSPRGGGGGELFF
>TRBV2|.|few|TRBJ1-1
TGTGCCAGCAGTCCCCCGACCCACGGGAACACTGAAGCTTTCTTT
CASSPPTHGNTEAFF
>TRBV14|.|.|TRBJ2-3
TGTGCCAGCAGCCACGGAAGTTACACAGATACGCAGTATTTT
CASSHGSYTDTQYF
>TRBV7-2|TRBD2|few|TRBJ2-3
TGTGCCAGCAGCTTAGGAAAGCGGGGGTACACAGATACGCAGTATTTT
CASSLGKRGYTDTQYF
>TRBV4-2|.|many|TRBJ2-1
TGTGCCAGCAGCCAAGGAGGAGGCAATGAGCAGTTCTTC
CASSQGGGNEQFF
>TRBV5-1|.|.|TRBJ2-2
TGCGCCAGCAGCCCCCGCGTGGTCTACCCCAACACCGGGGAGCTGTTTTTT
CASSPRVVYPNTGELFF
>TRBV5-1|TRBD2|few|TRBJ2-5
TGCGCCAGCAGCTTAACAGCGGGGGGGCCACAAGAGACCCAGTACTTC
CASSLTAGGPQETQYF
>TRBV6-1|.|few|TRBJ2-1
TGTGCCAGCAGCGCCAACGCCCGGTCCTACAATGAGCAGTTCTTC
CASSANARSYNEQFF
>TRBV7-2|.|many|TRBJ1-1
TGTGCCAGCAGCTTAGCGTTTGGACTCCTGAACACTGAAGCTTTCTTT
CASSLAFGLLNTEAFF
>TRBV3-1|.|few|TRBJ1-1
TGTGCCAGCAGCCAATTTCAGCAGGGTGAAGCTTTCTTT
CASSQFQQGEAFF
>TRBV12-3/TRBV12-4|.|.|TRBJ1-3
TGTGCCAGCAGTTTAGCTATTCGGGAGGACGCCATATATTTT
CASSLAIREDAIYF
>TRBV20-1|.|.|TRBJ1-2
TGCAGTGCTAGTAAGACGGACTATGGCTACACCTTC
CSASKTDYGYTF
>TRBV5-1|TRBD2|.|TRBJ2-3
TGCGCCAGCAGCGACCCTAGCGGGGGGGCCACGCAGTATTTT
CASSDPSGGATQYF
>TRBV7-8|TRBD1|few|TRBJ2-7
TGTGCCAGCAGCCGCGCCGGGACAGGGAACGAGCAGTACTTC
CASSRAGTGNEQYF
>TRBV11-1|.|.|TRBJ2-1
TGTGCCAGCAGCTTAACAGGGAATTTTGGTGAGGAGTTCTTC
CASSLTGNFGEEFF
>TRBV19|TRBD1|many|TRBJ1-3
TGTGCCAGTAGGACAGGGGTGAAGAACACCATATATTTT
CASRTGVKNTIYF
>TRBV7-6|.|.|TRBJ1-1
TGTGCCAGCAGCTTTCACGACAGCTCCCCGAACACTGAAGCTTTCTTT
CASSFHDSSPNTEAFF
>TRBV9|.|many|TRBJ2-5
TGTGCCAGCGGGGAAGAGACCCAGTACTTC
CASGEETQYF
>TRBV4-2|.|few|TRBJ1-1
TGTGCCAGCAGCCAAGGTGCGGGGCTGCGGACTGAAGCTTTCTTT
CASSQGAGLRTEAFF
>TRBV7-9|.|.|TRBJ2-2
TGTGCCAGCCGGGTGACCAGTTCGAACACCGGGGAGCTGTTTTTT
CASRVTSSNTGELFF
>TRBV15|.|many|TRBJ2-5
TGTGCCACCAGCAGAGTTGGGGGACGAGAGACCCAGTACTTC
CATSRVGGRETQYF
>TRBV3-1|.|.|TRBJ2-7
TGTGCCAGCAGCCAAGTGCCGGGGGCAAGAGAGCAGTACTTC
CASSQVPGAREQYF
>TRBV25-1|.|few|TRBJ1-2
TGTGCCAGCAGTGAATCGAGGGGCCTCTATGGCTACACCTTC
CASSESRGLYGYTF
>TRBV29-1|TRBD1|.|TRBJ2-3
TGCAGCGTTATAGGACAGGGGTTATTCGATACGCAGTATTTT
CSVIGQGLFDTQYF
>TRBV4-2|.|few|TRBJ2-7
TGTGCCAGCAGCCAAGATCTGGTAGGGGTCGAGCAGTACTTC
CASSQDLVGVEQYF
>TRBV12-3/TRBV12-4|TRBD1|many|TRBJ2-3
TGTGCCAGCAGTGGACAGGGTCTGAGCACAGATACGCAGTATTTT
CASSGQGLSTDTQYF